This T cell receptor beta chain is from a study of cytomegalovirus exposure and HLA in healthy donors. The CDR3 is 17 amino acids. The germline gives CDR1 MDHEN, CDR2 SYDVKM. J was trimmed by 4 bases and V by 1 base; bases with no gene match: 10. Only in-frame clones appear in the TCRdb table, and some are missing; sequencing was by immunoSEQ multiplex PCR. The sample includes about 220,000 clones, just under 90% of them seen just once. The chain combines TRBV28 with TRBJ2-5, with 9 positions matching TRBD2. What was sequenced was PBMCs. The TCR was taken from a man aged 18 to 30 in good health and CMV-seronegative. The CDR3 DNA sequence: TGTGCCAGCAGTTTATTAAGGACTAGCGTGGGGCGAGAGACCCAGTACTTC. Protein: CASSLLRTSVGRETQYF.